This T cell receptor (beta chain) was identified during a study of blood T cell repertoires in COVID-19. The CDR3 sequence is 12 residues long. V was trimmed by 2 bases and J by 9 bases, leaving 8 bases between them. Looked up from germline, CDR1 is MNHEY and CDR2 is SVGAGI. Assay: immunoSEQ multiplex PCR; the TCRdb copy retains only in-frame clones and omits some. The table lists around 41,000 clones, 90% of them singletons, with around 5% in the top ten. The receptor was derived from a human donor in a cohort sampled during active COVID-19. This sequence joins TRBV6-5 and TRBJ2-1; no definite D call. The source material was peripheral blood. DNA of the CDR3: TGTGCCAGCAGTTACCGGTTCGGTGAGCAGTTCTTC. Translating gives CASSYRFGEQFF.